Given below is one T cell receptor (beta chain) in context. A junction end diverges from the germline sequence, so it may reflect a read error. These data are taken from a study of blood T cells in healthy people across ages. Through a sample-barcoded 5' primer and a J-beta primer mix, a second PCR was run for about 7 to 12 cycles. Using its own MiXCR run on the 5' RACE reads, TCRdb lists one record per CDR3 protein. This sample has some 1.5 million distinct CDR3 sequences, with approximately 43% found just once. Specimen: blood. This receptor was taken from a woman aged 18-30 years in good health.

This CDR3 reads CASSQDGRLVYGCTF. The CDR3 DNA reads as TGCGCCAGCAGCCAAGACGGACGGCTCGTGTATGGCTGCACCTTC. The rearrangement joins TRBV5-1 to TRBJ1-2; D ambiguous. Germline lookup yields CDR1 SGHRS and CDR2 YFSETQ. The CDR3 is 15 residues long.